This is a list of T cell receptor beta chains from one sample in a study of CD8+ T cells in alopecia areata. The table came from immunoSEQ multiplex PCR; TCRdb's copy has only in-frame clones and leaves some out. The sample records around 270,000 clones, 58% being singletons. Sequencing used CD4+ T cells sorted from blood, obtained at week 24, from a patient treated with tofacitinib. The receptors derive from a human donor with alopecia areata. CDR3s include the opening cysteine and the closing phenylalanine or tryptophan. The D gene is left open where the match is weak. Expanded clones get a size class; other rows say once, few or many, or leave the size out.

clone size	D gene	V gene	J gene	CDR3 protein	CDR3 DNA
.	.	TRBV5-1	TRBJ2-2	CASSLGVGPTGELFF	TGCGCCAGCAGCTTAGGGGTTGGCCCCACCGGGGAGCTGTTTTTT
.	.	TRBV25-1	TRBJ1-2	CASSSSGVYGYTF	TGTGCCAGCAGCAGCTCAGGGGTCTATGGCTACACCTTC
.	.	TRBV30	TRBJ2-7	CAFVPLGYEQYF	TGTGCCTTCGTACCCCTGGGCTACGAGCAGTACTTC
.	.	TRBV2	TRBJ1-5	CASSVAGSNQPQHF	TGTGCCAGCAGTGTAGCGGGTAGCAATCAGCCCCAGCATTTT
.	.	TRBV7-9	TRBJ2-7	CASSPTLGAGAYEQYF	TGTGCCAGCAGCCCCACTCTAGGGGCTGGGGCCTACGAGCAGTACTTC
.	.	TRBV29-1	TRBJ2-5	CSFSGMYQETQYF	TGCAGCTTTTCGGGGATGTACCAAGAGACCCAGTACTTC
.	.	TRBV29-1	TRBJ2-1	CSAGRGNEQFF	TGCAGCGCAGGGAGAGGGAATGAGCAGTTCTTC
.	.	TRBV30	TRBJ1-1	CAWMKGPWNTEAFF	TGTGCCTGGATGAAGGGTCCGTGGAACACTGAAGCTTTCTTT
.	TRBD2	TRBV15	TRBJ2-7	CATSRQAGASGEHEQYF	TGTGCCACCAGCAGACAAGCGGGGGCGTCGGGGGAACACGAGCAGTACTTC
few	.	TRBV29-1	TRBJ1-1	CSVKPGLTEAFF	TGCAGCGTTAAACCGGGACTCACTGAAGCTTTCTTT
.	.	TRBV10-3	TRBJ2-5	CAISVATSTLETQYF	TGTGCCATCAGTGTTGCCACCAGCACTCTAGAGACCCAGTACTTC
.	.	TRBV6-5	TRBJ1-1	CASSAGEWNTEAFF	TGTGCCAGCAGTGCGGGGGAGTGGAACACTGAAGCTTTCTTT
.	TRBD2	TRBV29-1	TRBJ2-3	CSVGASGGHTDTQYF	TGCAGCGTTGGAGCTAGCGGGGGGCACACAGATACGCAGTATTTT
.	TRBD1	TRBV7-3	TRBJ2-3	CASSSDRVGGTDTQYF	TGTGCCAGCAGCTCCGACAGGGTAGGAGGCACAGATACGCAGTATTTT
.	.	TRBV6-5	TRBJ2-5	CASRRGGTKETQYF	TGTGCCAGCAGGCGGGGCGGTACGAAAGAGACCCAGTACTTC
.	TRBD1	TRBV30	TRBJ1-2	CAWRQGAKGYTF	TGTGCCTGGAGACAGGGGGCGAAGGGCTACACCTTC
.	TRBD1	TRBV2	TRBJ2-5	CASSPDRAQETQYF	TGTGCCAGCAGTCCGGACAGGGCCCAAGAGACCCAGTACTTC
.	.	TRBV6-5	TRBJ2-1	CASSYFQGGLEFF	TGTGCCAGCAGTTATTTCCAGGGTGGCCTAGAGTTCTTC
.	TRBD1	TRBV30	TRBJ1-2	CAWIRQGVRGYTF	TGTGCCTGGATCCGGCAGGGGGTGAGGGGCTACACCTTC
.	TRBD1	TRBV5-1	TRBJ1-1	CASSLDGTGSEAFF	TGCGCCAGCAGCTTGGACGGGACAGGGAGTGAAGCTTTCTTT
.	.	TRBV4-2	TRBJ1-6	CASSQVAQAGGSSPLHF	TGTGCCAGCAGCCAAGTGGCCCAGGCCGGTGGAAGTTCACCCCTCCACTTT
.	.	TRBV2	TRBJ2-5	CASSALALHQETQYF	TGTGCCAGCAGTGCGCTAGCCCTCCACCAAGAGACCCAGTACTTC
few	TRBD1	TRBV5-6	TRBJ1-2	CASTWTGRDGGYTF	TGTGCCAGCACATGGACAGGGAGAGATGGGGGCTACACCTTC
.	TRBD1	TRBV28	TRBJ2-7	CASRRQGLSYEQYF	TGTGCCAGCAGGAGACAGGGGCTCTCCTACGAGCAGTACTTC
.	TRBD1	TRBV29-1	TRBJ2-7	CSVAGQGAPSGDF	TGCAGCGTCGCGGGACAGGGGGCTCCTTCAGGGGACTTC
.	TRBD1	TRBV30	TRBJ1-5	CAWSLGQDNQPQHF	TGTGCCTGGAGTTTGGGACAGGACAATCAGCCCCAGCATTTT
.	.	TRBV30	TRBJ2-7	CAWSVTIHEQYF	TGTGCCTGGAGTGTAACCATCCACGAGCAGTACTTC
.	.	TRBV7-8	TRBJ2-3	CASSLGAPGTDTQYF	TGTGCCAGCAGCTTAGGCGCACCCGGCACAGATACGCAGTATTTT
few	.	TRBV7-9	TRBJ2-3	CASSLGSNTQYF	TGTGCCAGCAGCTTAGGTTCAAATACGCAGTATTTT
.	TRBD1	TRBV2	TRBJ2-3	CASSGDRASTDTQYF	TGTGCCAGCAGCGGGGACAGGGCTTCCACAGATACGCAGTATTTT
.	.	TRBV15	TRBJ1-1	CATSRDGGAGETEAFF	TGTGCCACCAGCAGAGATGGGGGGGCTGGCGAGACTGAAGCTTTCTTT
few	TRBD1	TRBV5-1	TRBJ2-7	CASSPGTGVSYEQYF	TGCGCCAGCAGCCCGGGGACAGGAGTTTCCTACGAGCAGTACTTC
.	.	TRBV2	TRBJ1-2	CASTITGLYGYTF	TGTGCCAGCACCATCACAGGGCTCTATGGCTACACCTTC
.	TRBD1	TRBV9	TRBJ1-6	CASRQAGGDSPLHF	TGTGCCAGCCGACAGGCAGGGGGGGATTCACCCCTCCACTTT
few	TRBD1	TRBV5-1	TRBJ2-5	CASSLNGQGKRETQYF	TGCGCCAGCAGCCTCAACGGACAGGGAAAGAGAGAGACCCAGTACTTC
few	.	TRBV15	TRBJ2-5	CATSRDRVPETQYF	TGTGCCACCAGCAGAGATCGAGTTCCCGAGACCCAGTACTTC
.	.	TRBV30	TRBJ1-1	CAWRTNTEAFF	TGTGCCTGGAGGACGAACACTGAAGCTTTCTTT
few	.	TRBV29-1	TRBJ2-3	CSVERADTQYF	TGCAGCGTTGAAAGGGCAGATACGCAGTATTTT
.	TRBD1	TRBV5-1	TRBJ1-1	CASSWGQDTEAFF	TGCGCCAGCAGCTGGGGACAGGACACTGAAGCTTTCTTT
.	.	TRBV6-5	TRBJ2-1	CASSYGFWAEGDEQFF	TGTGCCAGCAGTTACGGGTTTTGGGCGGAAGGGGATGAGCAGTTCTTC
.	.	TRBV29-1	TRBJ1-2	CSVFRVVEGYTF	TGCAGCGTTTTCAGGGTAGTGGAAGGCTACACCTTC